The following is a T cell receptor (beta chain) sequence with its context. Its antigen is not identified. This may come from a read error, since a much larger clone is one base off. The sample belongs to a study of breast tumors, draining lymph nodes, adjacent tissues. The lymph nodes were axillary draining lymph nodes from breast cancer patients. TCRdb ran MiXCR on the multiplex PCR reads and lists one entry per CDR3 protein. Of some 130,000 distinct CDR3 sequences in the sample, approximately 21% were seen once. The CDR3 runs 15 residues. The J segment lost 7 bases and the V segment lost 6 bases, leaving 14 bases of the junction unmatched. Germline assignment: CDR1 KGHSH and CDR2 LQKENI. Study-wide findings and caveats: Most tumor T cells seemingly derive from lymph node, then expand in tumor.

The rearrangement links TRBV18 to TRBJ1-2, with 7 bases matching TRBD1. This clonotype originated in a female donor with breast cancer. Some clones in this sample may be carry-over from other donors' samples. The sequenced material came from axillary lymph node tissue. CDR3 residues: CASSNSGGTDCGYTF. The CDR3 DNA reads TGTGCCAGCTCGAATTCAGGGGGGACCGACTGTGGCTACACCTTC.